Here is one TCR beta chain with its context. Its antigen is still unknown. The junction does not match germline at one end; this may be a read error. Looking up the germline V gene yields CDR1 SGHDT and CDR2 YYEEEE. Its CDR3 holds 15 amino acids, cysteine through phenylalanine. The retained sequence is limited to the CDR3, 45 bases, with the frame set at the first base. The TCR beta CDR3 regions were amplified from the RNA transcripts. The first round of RT-PCR for the TCR CDR3 was performed with the HTBI primer set and the Qiagen OneStep RT-PCR kit. A second multiplex PCR round built the libraries, followed by size selection and purification. Sequencing of the libraries was done on an Illumina HiSeq2000 using paired-end 100 bp reads. The paper's processing steps were these. SOAPnuke was used to process the raw data, removing reads that contained adapters or uncalled bases, had a mean Phred below 15, or lacked an exact match to the constant primer or identifier. High-quality paired reads were merged using COPE v1.2.5, and each unique nucleotide sequence was defined as a clonotype. MiTCR v1.1 was used to align clonotypes to the IMGT TRBV, TRBD and TRBJ reference segments. The analysis was restricted to V-J combinations with a frequency above 0.0001, which together covered around 99% of the repertoires. A TCS score was defined as the ratio between F50 (clonal expansion) and ExV (chaos), using BLOSUM62-based TCRdist between CDR3 peptides within each V-J. Welch's t-statistics and random forest reduced 500 to 550 V-J features to about 12, which were used in a naive Bayes classifier (R e1071). TCRdb redid the processing of the public reads, applying fastp at Q25 and MiXCR, and retained in-frame beta chains. Each entry is one CDR3 protein sequence, shown with its most common DNA and genes. What appears here as the V and J calls and clone size reflects TCRdb's work, not the paper's. A total of some 510,000 distinct CDR3 sequences appear in this sample, more than 20% of them only once. The ten largest clones capture about 30% of the sample.

This record comes from a study of T cells in Graves' hyperthyroidism and ophthalmopathy (dated by TCRdb to the late 2010s). Looking at the study overall: Peripheral blood samples were taken at the time of initial diagnosis, prior to any treatment. A discovery cohort of around 100 patients, about 43 with Graves' ophthalmopathy and over 55 with stable Graves' hyperthyroidism, was used to find distinguishing TCR V-J signatures. Prospective prediction of ophthalmopathy was tested in an independent validation cohort of fewer than 20 hyperthyroidism patients and 15 to 17 patients who later progressed to ophthalmopathy. The 75 to 100 discovery patients were randomly split 7:3 into training and test sets. In addition, the study compared T-cell repertoires in thyroid tissue and in blood from a handful of Graves' hyperthyroidism patients. Following sampling, methimazole starting at 30 mg daily was given to hyperthyroidism patients, and high-dose intravenous methylprednisolone was given to ophthalmopathy patients. TCR Vbeta CDR3 sequencing of roughly 140 peripheral blood samples (over 40 ophthalmopathy, over 70 hyperthyroidism and roughly 17 progressor patients) is reported in the paper. Study-level results and caveats: A model built on a 13 V-J signature distinguished ophthalmopathy from stable hyperthyroidism, reaching roughly 88% sensitivity and about 81% specificity in cross-validation and 80%/75% in testing. Sample size was not statistically predetermined, and blinding of investigators to group allocation was not performed. Most expanded thyroid clonotypes (frequency above 0.001) were also found in blood, which suggests that blood repertoires may mirror thyroid immune responses. During validation, the model predicted progression to ophthalmopathy a median of approximately 6.5 months ahead of onset, with around 70% sensitivity and around 72% specificity.

A patient counted as having stable Graves' hyperthyroidism if no progression to ophthalmopathy occurred over 18 months of follow-up. Hyperthyroidism patients were newly diagnosed, had a disease duration of under 2 months, and were aged 18 to 65 years. Exclusion was applied to patients with uncontrolled infections, other autoimmune diseases, pregnancy or lactation. Diagnoses were based on clinical symptoms, serum thyroxine and TRAb, thyroid ultrasound and orbital computed tomography. PBMCs were isolated from more than 8 ml of fresh peripheral blood by Ficoll-Paque density gradient centrifugation. Total RNA was extracted with Trizol reagent, and quality was checked on an Agilent 2100 Bioanalyzer.

This clonotype was sampled from a young man with Graves' hyperthyroidism. The sample comprised blood. The chain links TRBV5-6 with TRBJ1-1; the D gene identity is not certain. The CDR3 region reads CASSLFAEGITDAFF. The base sequence is TGTGCCAGCAGCTTGTTCGCAGAGGGAATTACTGATGCTTTCTTT.